The 3 T cell receptor beta chains listed next were all sequenced from one sample in a study of T cell responses to AZD1222 COVID-19 vaccine. Profiling relied on immunoSEQ multiplex PCR, and the TCRdb table lists in-frame clones only, not all of them. This table has roughly 100,000 clones, 70% to 90% appearing once. This specimen was peripheral blood, taken on day 0 of AZD1222 vaccination. The receptors were sampled from an adult in good health.

This chain connects TRBV15 to TRBJ1-2; D not certain. CDR3 length: 14 amino acids. The V and J ends lost 0 bases and 6 bases respectively, with 11 bases between them. CDR1 is LNHNV, CDR2 YYDKDF, per germline (reference sequence). The CDR3 loop reads CATSRDSPVDGYTF. The CDR3, as DNA: TGTGCCACCAGCAGAGATTCCCCGGTGGATGGCTACACCTTC.

This clone was seen only once. V is TRBV12-3 or TRBV12-4 and J is TRBJ1-1, with D unresolved. This CDR3 is 13 amino acids long. V was trimmed by 6 bases and J by 4 bases, leaving 12 bases between them. CDR3 coding DNA: TGTGCCAGCAGCCGATTGGGAGGCACTGAAGCTTTCTTT. Translating it yields CASSRLGGTEAFF.

As DNA, the CDR3 is TGTGCCAGTACACAGGGCTACGAGCAGTACTTC. This translates into CASTQGYEQYF. J is TRBJ2-7 and V is TRBV11-2; TRBD1 is a possible D gene (6 bases). The germline CDR1 and CDR2 sequences are SGHAT and FQNNGV. The CDR3 is 11 amino acids. Deletions cut 9 bases from V and 3 bases from J, with 9 bases between.